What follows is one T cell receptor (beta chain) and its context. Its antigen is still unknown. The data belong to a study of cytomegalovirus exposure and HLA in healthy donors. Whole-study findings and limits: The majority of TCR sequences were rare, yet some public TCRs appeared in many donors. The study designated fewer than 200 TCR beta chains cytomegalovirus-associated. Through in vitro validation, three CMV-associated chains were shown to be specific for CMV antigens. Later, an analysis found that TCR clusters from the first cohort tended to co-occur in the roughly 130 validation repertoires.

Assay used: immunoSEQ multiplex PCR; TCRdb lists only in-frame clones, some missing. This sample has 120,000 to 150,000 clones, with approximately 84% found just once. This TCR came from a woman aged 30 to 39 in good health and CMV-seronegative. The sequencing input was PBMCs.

The CDR3 spells CASSETGANTEAFF. The DNA for the CDR3 is TGTGCCAGCAGCGAGACAGGGGCGAACACTGAAGCTTTCTTT. This chain links TRBV9 with TRBJ1-1, with 8 bases lining up with TRBD1. V lost 3 bases to trimming and J lost 1 base; unmatched junction nucleotides: 2. Germline CDR1 and CDR2: SGDLS and YYNGEE. The CDR3 runs to 14 residues.